These T cell receptor beta chains were read from a single sample in a study of T cells in Graves' hyperthyroidism and ophthalmopathy. MiXCR, run by TCRdb on the multiplex PCR reads, gives a single entry per CDR3 protein. The sample lists a few hundred thousand distinct CDR3 sequences; 46% were seen once. The specimen was peripheral blood or thyroid tissue (not recorded which). Receptor source: a woman between 18 and 29 years old with Graves' hyperthyroidism. CDR3s include the opening cysteine and the closing phenylalanine or tryptophan. A D gene is named only where the DNA matches it firmly. Not all rows give a size; the values are once, few, many and, for expanded clones, a class.

D gene | J gene | V gene | clone size | CDR3 DNA | CDR3 protein
TRBD1 | TRBJ1-1 | TRBV9 | - | TGTGCCAGCAGCTCCCCGGGACAGGGGAAGCCTAGATACACTGAAGCTTTCTTT | CASSSPGQGKPRYTEAFF
- | TRBJ1-2 | TRBV5-1 | - | TGCGCCAGCAGCGCCGGTTGGGGCTACACCTTC | CASSAGWGYTF
TRBD2 | TRBJ2-7 | TRBV7-2 | many | TGTGCCAGCAGCTCCCCAGCGGGAGGTTCGGTGCAGTACTTC | CASSSPAGGSVQYF
TRBD1 | TRBJ2-5 | TRBV10-3 | - | TGTGCCATCACAAGGGCAGGGGGCAAAGAGACCCAGTACTTC | CAITRAGGKETQYF
- | TRBJ1-5 | TRBV20-1 | - | TGCAGTGCTATGGGGATGCTAGCGGGATCCTCGGAGACCCAGCATTTT | CSAMGMLAGSSETQHF
TRBD1 | TRBJ2-6 | TRBV6-5 | - | TGTGCCAGCAGTGAAGGGACAGGGACTGGGGCCAACGTCCTGACTTTC | CASSEGTGTGANVLTF
TRBD1 | TRBJ2-5 | TRBV12-3/TRBV12-4 | many | TGTGCCAGCAGTAAAATTACAGGGGGCGCGGAGACCCAGTACTTC | CASSKITGGAETQYF
TRBD2 | TRBJ2-2 | TRBV20-1 | once | TGCAGTGCTAGAACTGGACTAGCGGGTTTCACCGGGGAGCTGTTTTTT | CSARTGLAGFTGELFF
TRBD1 | TRBJ1-4 | TRBV7-9 | - | TGTGCCAACTCTGGGACAGATGAAAAACTGTTTTTT | CANSGTDEKLFF
- | TRBJ2-7 | TRBV7-6 | - | TGTGCCAGCTCCGAGTACAACAATGAGCAGTACTTC | CASSEYNNEQYF
TRBD1 | TRBJ1-5 | TRBV10-3 | - | TGTGCCATCAGTGGACAGGGTTTTCAGCCCCAGCATTTT | CAISGQGFQPQHF
TRBD1 | TRBJ2-7 | TRBV29-1 | - | TGCAGCGTTGAAGGAACAGGGGTGGTGGAGCAGTACTTC | CSVEGTGVVEQYF
- | TRBJ2-7 | TRBV11-3 | many | TGTGCCAGCAGTGACCAGGGGACCTACGAGCAGTACTTC | CASSDQGTYEQYF
TRBD2 | TRBJ2-2 | TRBV3-1 | - | TGTGCCAGCAGCCCCGTCCCGGGACTAGGATTTGACGGGGAGCTGTTTTTT | CASSPVPGLGFDGELFF
- | TRBJ1-2 | TRBV2 | - | TGTGCCAGCAGTATCGGGGGCTACACCTTC | CASSIGGYTF
- | TRBJ2-7 | TRBV2 | - | TGTGCCACCCGGTCGGTAGCGGCGTCCAACGAGCAGTACTTC | CATRSVAASNEQYF
- | TRBJ1-4 | TRBV3-1 | - | TGTGCCAGCAGCCAAGAAGGGGGGGGAAAACTGTTTTTT | CASSQEGGGKLFF
- | TRBJ2-5 | TRBV2 | many | TGTGCCAGCAGTGACAGCAGATCCCAAGAGACCCAGTACTTC | CASSDSRSQETQYF
TRBD1 | TRBJ2-3 | TRBV2 | - | TGTGCCGGCAGGGACAGGGAAGATACGCAGTATTTT | CAGRDREDTQYF
- | TRBJ2-5 | TRBV9 | - | TGTGCCAGCACAAAGGGGAACCTGGGGACCCAGTACTTC | CASTKGNLGTQYF
- | TRBJ1-5 | TRBV12-3/TRBV12-4 | few | TGTGCCAGCACCTGGGGGGGGGGCGGTCAGCCCCAGCATTTT | CASTWGGGGQPQHF